Shown below are 26 T cell receptor beta chains from a single sample sequenced in a study of cytomegalovirus exposure and HLA in healthy donors. Profiled with immunoSEQ multiplex PCR; TCRdb holds only in-frame clones, not every one. Among about 360,000 clones, approximately 90% were seen once, and the ten largest hold under 0.95%. Sequencing input: PBMCs. The source of these receptors is a woman aged 18-29 years in good health and CMV-seronegative.

The J gene is TRBJ1-4, the V gene TRBV7-9; perhaps TRBD1 as D (6 bases). The V gene lost 2 bases and the J gene lost 6 bases, with 10 bases spanning the gap. The CDR3 is 14 amino acids. Germline V gene sequence: CDR1 SEHNR, CDR2 FQNEAQ (reference sequence). The chain's CDR3 is CASSLRGADEKLFF. CDR3 DNA sequence: TGTGCCAGCAGCTTACGGGGGGCAGATGAAAAACTGTTTTTT.

J is TRBJ2-3 and V is TRBV29-1, with 7 bases matching TRBD2. Germline V gene data show CDR1 as SQVTM and CDR2 as ANQGSEA. The CDR3 contains 15 residues. V lost 5 bases and J lost 3; bases outside the gene matches: 11. The CDR3 loop is CSVSEYRGGTDTQYF. In nucleotides, the CDR3 is TGCAGCGTTTCCGAGTACCGGGGAGGGACAGATACGCAGTATTTT.

The chain links TRBV11-2 to TRBJ2-1; maybe TRBD1 (6 bases). The CDR3 consists of 16 residues. V shed 3 bases and J shed 4 bases, with 16 bases lying between them. Looked up from germline, CDR1 is SGHAT and CDR2 is FQNNGV. The CDR3 loop is CASSFGRDTLYNEQFF. The CDR3 nucleotides read TGTGCCAGCAGCTTTGGTCGGGACACCTTATACAATGAGCAGTTCTTC.

The chain uses TRBV9 and TRBJ2-1, with TRBD2 matching 9 bases. Germline lookup yields CDR1 SGDLS and CDR2 YYNGEE. V was pared by 3 bases and J by 8 bases, with 6 bases of the junction left unmatched. CDR3 size: 14 residues. The CDR3 sequence: CASSGSGSIDEQFF. In nucleotides, the CDR3 is TGTGCCAGCAGCGGTAGCGGGAGCATCGATGAGCAGTTCTTC.

This CDR3 is CASSPPPANYGYTF. In DNA, the CDR3 is TGTGCCAGCAGTCCCCCTCCCGCTAACTATGGCTACACCTTC. The V and J genes are TRBV28 and TRBJ1-2, with D hard to call. The CDR3 contains 14 residues. Germline V CDR1 and CDR2: MDHEN, SYDVKM. V lost 5 bases, J lost 0 bases, and 10 bases lay in between.

The chain carries TRBV9 and TRBJ1-4; 7 bases align to TRBD1. This CDR3 is built from 14 residues. The V gene's germline CDR1 is SGDLS and CDR2 YYNGEE. V shed 4 bases, J shed 8 bases, and the junction held 8 bases outside the gene matches. The CDR3 region has the DNA TGTGCCAGCAGCCCTCGGGACAGACCAGAAAAACTGTTTTTT. Its protein product is CASSPRDRPEKLFF.

The count of this clone is one. J is TRBJ2-7 and V is TRBV5-1, with TRBD2 identical over 7 bases. The junction had 14 bases not matched to a gene; V was cut back by 4 bases and J by 1 base. CDR3 size: 17 residues. From germline, CDR1 is SGHRS and CDR2 YFSETQ. The CDR3 protein is CASSPGVWREGSYEQYF. In DNA form, the CDR3 reads TGCGCCAGCAGCCCGGGGGTGTGGAGGGAGGGGTCCTACGAGCAGTACTTC.

The chain combines TRBV27 with TRBJ1-2, with D perhaps matching TRBD1 (6 bases). The CDR3 has 15 residues. V gave up 2 bases and J gave up 4 bases, with 14 bases separating them. The V gene's germline CDR1 is MNHEY and CDR2 SMNVEV (reference sequence). CDR3 sequence (DNA): TGTGCCAGCAGTTTAAAAGGGGTAGGGGGCTATGGCTACACCTTC. Protein: CASSLKGVGGYGYTF.

This clone was seen a handful of times. The chain couples TRBV5-1 to TRBJ1-5; perhaps TRBD1 as D (5 bases). The CDR3 is 14 amino acids. Trimming cost V 6 bases and J 4 bases, with 14 bases left between them. The germline V gene encodes CDR1 SGHRS and CDR2 YFSETQ. The CDR3 sequence is CASKRDGRNQPQHF. The CDR3 DNA follows: TGCGCCAGCAAAAGGGACGGGAGGAATCAGCCCCAGCATTTT.

The genes are TRBV7-8 and TRBJ1-2, with D possibly matching TRBD1 (6 bases). Looked up from germline, CDR1 is SGHVS and CDR2 is FQNEAQ. This CDR3 has 13 amino acids. V lost 1 base and J lost 6, with 9 bases in between. CDR3 nucleotides: TGTGCCAGCAGCTTAGTAGGGGGTAATGGCTACACCTTC. The encoded protein is CASSLVGGNGYTF.

This clone was detected once. This chain joins TRBV7-3 and TRBJ2-1, with D tentatively TRBD2 (6 bases). Looked up from germline, CDR1 is SGHTA and CDR2 is FQGTGA. V lost 2 bases, J lost 7 bases, and 15 bases lay in between. The CDR3 runs to 15 residues. CDR3 residues: CASSLLGGPYNEQFF. Here the CDR3 DNA reads TGTGCCAGCAGCTTATTGGGAGGCCCTTATAATGAGCAGTTCTTC.

This clone has more than one count but fewer than ten. The chain is built from TRBV9 and TRBJ1-1; D perhaps matches TRBD1 (5 bases). Germline CDR1 is SGDLS and CDR2 is YYNGEE. V lost 4 bases to trimming and J lost 0 bases, with 13 bases between them. The CDR3 extends over 15 amino acids. CDR3 nucleotides: TGTGCCAGCAGCCCTTGGACAAGCATGAACACTGAAGCTTTCTTT. Protein product: CASSPWTSMNTEAFF. Combining the CDR3 with reference TRBV9 and TRBJ1-1 gives the whole variable domain DSGVTQTPKHLITATGQRVTLRCSPRSGDLSVYWYQQSLDQGLQFLIQYYNGEERAKGNILERFSAQQFPDLHSELNLSSLELGDSALYFCASSPWTSMNTEAFFGQGTRLTVV.

This chain links TRBV27 with TRBJ1-1, with a tentative D call TRBD1 (5 bases). V lost 6 bases and J 4 bases, leaving 18 bases between the germline ends. The CDR3 runs 15 residues. Germline-derived CDR1 and CDR2 are MNHEY and SMNVEV (reference sequence). The CDR3 spells CASRPLRVKSTEAFF. The CDR3 nucleotides read TGTGCCAGCAGGCCTCTCAGGGTAAAGAGCACTGAAGCTTTCTTT.

This clone occurred a few times. V and J are TRBV5-1 and TRBJ2-1; 7 bases match TRBD1. This CDR3 has 15 amino acids. After removal of 4 bases from V and 7 bases from J, the junction contained 11 bases not matched to a gene. Per the germline V gene, CDR1 is SGHRS and CDR2 is YFSETQ. In DNA form, the CDR3 reads TGCGCCAGCAGCCCTCCCGGGACAGAAGTAAATGAGCAGTTCTTC. This encodes CASSPPGTEVNEQFF. Supplemented by reference TRBV5-1 and TRBJ2-1, the full variable domain reads KAGVTQTPRYLIKTRGQQVTLSCSPISGHRSVSWYQQTPGQGLQFLFEYFSETQRNKGNFPGRFSGRQFSNSRSEMNVSTLELGDSALYLCASSPPGTEVNEQFFGPGTRLTVL.

This chain joins TRBV4-2 and TRBJ2-3; 9 nucleotides line up with TRBD2. Germline CDR1 and CDR2: LGHNA and YNFKEQ. V lost 0 bases and J lost 4; bases outside the gene matches: 11. This CDR3 has 18 amino acids. CDR3 nucleotides: TGTGCCAGCAGCCAAGAAAGGGCGGGGGGGCCCCTCGCAGATACGCAGTATTTT. Protein product: CASSQERAGGPLADTQYF.

This sequence joins TRBV28 and TRBJ2-7; the D gene is possibly TRBD1 (5 bases). This CDR3 comprises 14 residues. Germline V lookup: CDR1 MDHEN, CDR2 SYDVKM. The V gene lost 2 bases and the J gene lost 2 bases, with 10 bases spanning the gap. Here the CDR3 reads CASSLIQETYEQYF. The CDR3 DNA reads TGTGCCAGCAGTTTAATACAGGAAACCTACGAGCAGTACTTC.

The CDR3 loop is CASSLYEDNEQFF. CDR3 nucleotides: TGTGCCAGCAGCTTATACGAGGACAATGAGCAGTTCTTC. This chain joins TRBV7-9 and TRBJ2-1; unclear D gene. Deletions cut 2 bases from V and 5 bases from J, with 7 bases between. The CDR3 has 13 residues. Germline assignment: CDR1 SEHNR and CDR2 FQNEAQ (reference sequence). Together with reference TRBV7-9 and TRBJ2-1, the CDR3 gives the full variable domain: DTGVSQNPRHKITKRGQNVTFRCDPISEHNRLYWYRQTLGQGPEFLTYFQNEAQLEKSRLLSDRFSAERPKGSFSTLEIQRTEQGDSAMYLCASSLYEDNEQFFGPGTRLTVL.

The gene calls are TRBV15 and TRBJ2-7; 10 positions match TRBD2. V was clipped by 6 bases and J by 6 bases; unmatched bases: 8. This CDR3 comprises 14 residues. Germline CDR1 LNHNV, CDR2 YYDKDF (reference sequence). The CDR3 DNA sequence: TGTGCCACCAGTCTAGCGGGAGAGGTGAGCGAGCAGTACTTC. It yields the protein CATSLAGEVSEQYF.

The genes are TRBV9 and TRBJ1-5; 7 bases fit TRBD1. V gave up 0 bases and J gave up 4 bases; unmatched junction bases: 1. The CDR3 contains 14 residues. From germline, CDR1 is SGDLS and CDR2 YYNGEE. This CDR3 is CASSVGDRNQPQHF. The CDR3 DNA reads as TGTGCCAGCAGCGTAGGGGACAGAAATCAGCCCCAGCATTTT.

The chain employs TRBV10-3 and TRBJ1-6; a possible D gene is TRBD1 (5 bases). The CDR3 is 13 residues long. Trimming stripped 0 bases from V and 11 bases from J, with 8 bases between. In germline, CDR1 is ENHRY, CDR2 SYGVKD. The CDR3 spells CAISESGGTPLHF. CDR3 in DNA: TGTGCCATCAGTGAGTCGGGGGGGACACCCCTCCACTTT.

V usage is TRBV7-6 and J usage is TRBJ2-3, with 10 bases aligning to TRBD2. The germline V gene has CDR1 SGHVS and CDR2 FNYEAQ. Losses at the gene ends were 3 bases for V and 4 bases for J; bases not matched to a gene: 7. The CDR3 covers 16 residues. The CDR3 DNA follows: TGTGCCAGCAGCTTCAATCTAGCGGGAGCAGCAGATACGCAGTATTTT. This codes for CASSFNLAGAADTQYF. Complete variable domain (other parts from reference TRBV7-6 and TRBJ2-3): GAGVSQSPRYKVTKRGQDVALRCDPISGHVSLYWYRQALGQGPEFLTYFNYEAQQDKSGLPNDRFSAERPEGSISTLTIQRTEQRDSAMYRCASSFNLAGAADTQYFGPGTRLTVL.

This chain connects TRBV28 to TRBJ1-2; D unclear. Looked up from germline, CDR1 is MDHEN and CDR2 is SYDVKM. CDR3 size: 13 residues. V lost 6 bases and J 5 bases, leaving 13 bases between the germline ends. CDR3 protein: CASSPTNGYGYTF. As DNA, the CDR3 is TGTGCCAGCAGCCCAACCAACGGGTATGGCTACACCTTC.

This clone has a handful of counts. V gene TRBV6-1 combines with J gene TRBJ2-7, with 9 bases that match TRBD2. This CDR3 spans 16 amino acids. Germline lookup yields CDR1 MNHNS and CDR2 SASEGT. V gave up 4 bases and J gave up 0 bases; unmatched junction bases: 7. As DNA, the CDR3 is TGTGCCAGCAGTGTCTCACTAGCGGGCAGCTCCTACGAGCAGTACTTC. This translates into CASSVSLAGSSYEQYF.

This chain joins TRBV6-5 and TRBJ2-5; TRBD2 aligns across 9 bases. Germline CDR1 and CDR2: MNHEY and SVGAGI. This CDR3 has 14 residues. J lost 3 bases, V lost 2 bases, and 1 base had no gene match. The DNA for the CDR3 is TGTGCCAGCAGTTACGCTAGCGGGGAAGAGACCCAGTACTTC. Translation gives CASSYASGEETQYF.

The chain is built from TRBV4-2 and TRBJ1-4, with a tentative D call TRBD1 (5 bases). V gave up 0 bases and J gave up 7 bases, with 15 bases separating them. Germline assignment: CDR1 LGHNA and CDR2 YNFKEQ. The length of the CDR3 is 16 residues. The CDR3 nucleotides are TGTGCCAGCAGCCAAGATAACACAGGCCTGGGTGAAAAACTGTTTTTT. Protein: CASSQDNTGLGEKLFF.

The chain recombines TRBV5-6 with TRBJ1-3; the D gene is possibly TRBD1 (6 bases). This CDR3 has 16 residues. Deletions cut 0 bases from V and 5 bases from J, with 15 bases between. Germline CDR1 and CDR2: SGHDT and YYEEEE. CDR3 protein: CASSLVGADFRNTIYF. CDR3 in DNA: TGTGCCAGCAGCTTGGTGGGGGCCGACTTCCGAAACACCATATATTTT.